This entry lists 16 T cell receptor beta chains sequenced from one sample in a study of T-cell memory formation after mild COVID-19. One entry per CDR3 protein, called by TCRdb with MiXCR from the 5' RACE reads. The sample has fewer than 650,000 distinct CDR3 sequences, less than 25% seen once. The sequenced sample was PBMCs or a T cell subset sorted from them (not recorded which). The origin of the receptors is an adult woman who had mild COVID-19 (a few samples of this study predate the infection). Cell type and time point are not known.

The chain employs TRBV9 and TRBJ2-1; D is uncertain. This CDR3 contains 16 residues. V lost 4 bases, J lost 7 bases, and 21 bases lay in between. CDR1 SGDLS and CDR2 YYNGEE come from the germline V gene. CDR3 sequence: CASSPSALVTGNEQFF. The CDR3 nucleotides read TGTGCCAGCAGCCCATCGGCGCTAGTTACCGGAAATGAGCAGTTCTTC.

This clonotype was counted a few times. The chain links TRBV20-1 to TRBJ1-1; 12 bases agree with TRBD1. The CDR3 totals 16 residues. Trimming took 1 base from V and 3 from J; bases not matched to a gene: 6. Germline-derived CDR1 and CDR2 are DFQATT and SNEGSKA (reference sequence). Here the CDR3 reads CSARVGTGGSDTEAFF. The DNA for the CDR3 is TGCAGTGCTAGAGTTGGGACAGGGGGCTCGGACACTGAAGCTTTCTTT.

This clonotype has more than one count but fewer than ten. The chain joins TRBV21-1 to TRBJ1-6; TRBD1 is taken as the D call from the table, unchecked against the DNA. TRBV21-1 is designated a pseudogene. The CDR3 length is 16 residues. CDR3 sequence (DNA): TGTGCCAGCAGCAAAGAGGCGGACAGGGTCAATTCACCCCTCCACTTT. As protein: CASSKEADRVNSPLHF.

The chain uses TRBV7-2 and TRBJ2-1; maybe TRBD2 (6 bases). V shed 5 bases and J shed 6 bases, with 14 bases lying between them. Germline V CDR1 and CDR2: SGHTA, FQGNSA. The CDR3 totals 14 residues. The CDR3 coding sequence is TGTGCCAGCAGCACCCGGGACTGGTCCAATGAGCAGTTCTTC. Amino acid sequence: CASSTRDWSNEQFF.

This clonotype was detected a few times. The chain combines TRBV11-3 with TRBJ2-5; D unresolved. V dropped 0 bases and J dropped 1 base, with 9 bases sitting between them. CDR1 SGHNT and CDR2 YENEEA come from the germline V gene. This CDR3 has 15 amino acids. The CDR3 bases are TGTGCCAGCAGCTTAGAGGCCAGCCGCCAAGAGACCCAGTACTTC. Its translation: CASSLEASRQETQYF.

The chain uses TRBV9 and TRBJ2-1; TRBD2 agrees at 15 bases. CDR3 size: 20 residues. The V and J ends lost 0 bases and 0 bases, in that order; junction bases with no gene match: 7. Looked up from germline, CDR1 is SGDLS and CDR2 is YYNGEE. The CDR3 is CASSVAGGTSGGPSYNEQFF. The CDR3 nucleotides are TGTGCCAGCAGCGTAGCCGGGGGGACTAGCGGGGGGCCCTCCTACAATGAGCAGTTCTTC.

The CDR3: CSVGGGTSGSTNEQFF. The CDR3 nucleotides are TGCAGCGTGGGAGGAGGGACTAGCGGGAGTACTAATGAGCAGTTCTTC. The chain carries TRBV29-1 and TRBJ2-1; TRBD2 aligns across 14 bases. The trim removed 6 bases at V and 7 bases at J, leaving 11 bases unmatched. Germline V lookup: CDR1 SQVTM, CDR2 ANQGSEA. The CDR3 contains 16 residues.

V gene TRBV18 combines with J gene TRBJ1-1, with D unclear. Trimming pared 3 bases from V and 1 base from J, leaving 9 bases between. CDR3 length equals 14 residues. The germline gives CDR1 KGHSH, CDR2 LQKENI. The CDR3 DNA is TGTGCCAGCTCACCGGTTACGAGGAACACTGAAGCTTTCTTT. The encoded protein is CASSPVTRNTEAFF.

The chain has TRBV4-1 and TRBJ2-2; D unclear. CDR1 and CDR2 (germline): MGHRA, YSYEKL. V dropped 0 bases and J dropped 4 bases, with 6 bases sitting between them. This CDR3 region has 14 residues. The CDR3 nucleotides read TGCGCCAGCAGCCAAGATGCCAGCACCGGGGAGCTGTTTTTT. Translated: CASSQDASTGELFF.

The rearrangement joins TRBV30 to TRBJ2-3; 10 nucleotides align to TRBD2. V shed 4 bases and J 4 bases; nucleotides not matched to a gene: 2. Germline V gene data show CDR1 as GTSNPN and CDR2 as SVGIG (reference sequence). This CDR3 contains 13 residues. The CDR3 sequence is CAWTSGSSDTQYF. CDR3 coding DNA: TGTGCCTGGACTAGCGGGAGTTCAGATACGCAGTATTTT. Complete variable domain (other parts from reference TRBV30 and TRBJ2-3): SQTIHQWPATLVQPVGSPLSLECTVEGTSNPNLYWYRQAAGRGLQLLFYSVGIGQISSEVPQNLSASRPQDRQFILSSKKLLLSDSGFYLCAWTSGSSDTQYFGPGTRLTVL.

The rearrangement joins TRBV7-3 to TRBJ2-5; D might be TRBD1 or TRBD2, each matching 5 bases. CDR3 length: 13 residues. Germline V gene lookup returns CDR1 SGHTA and CDR2 FQGTGA. V was shortened by 2 bases and J by 5 bases, with 9 bases between the two germline ends. CDR3 nucleotide sequence: TGTGCCAGCAGCTTATTGTGGGGGGAGACCCAGTACTTC. It yields the protein CASSLLWGETQYF.

This clonotype turned up a few times. The chain links TRBV7-8 to TRBJ2-3; D is possibly TRBD1 or TRBD2 (6 bases each). The CDR3 sequence is 17 residues long. The germline gives CDR1 SGHVS, CDR2 FQNEAQ. V lost 7 bases, J lost 0 bases, and 20 bases lay in between. This chain's CDR3 is CASTPRGLLSSTDTQYF. The CDR3 bases are TGTGCCAGCACTCCTCGGGGGCTCCTCTCTAGCACAGATACGCAGTATTTT.

The chain combines TRBV6-5 with TRBJ2-2; D is unresolved. CDR3 length: 16 amino acids. Germline CDR1 reads MNHEY; CDR2 reads SVGAGI. Trimming shortened V by 2 bases and J by 0 bases, and 10 bases separated the two germline ends. The CDR3 here is CASSYGQRPNTGELFF. The CDR3 nucleotides read TGTGCCAGCAGTTACGGGCAGAGGCCGAACACCGGGGAGCTGTTTTTT.

The chain has TRBV29-1 and TRBJ2-3; D unclear. The CDR3 consists of 12 residues. The V and J ends lost 6 bases and 5 bases respectively, with 12 bases between them. The germline V gene has CDR1 SQVTM and CDR2 ANQGSEA. In nucleotides, the CDR3 is TGCAGCGTCCGGATAGACGTAGATACGCAGTATTTT. Amino acids: CSVRIDVDTQYF.

This clonotype showed up just a few times. The chain joins TRBV15 to TRBJ1-5; unclear D gene. V lost 0 bases and J lost 6, with 15 bases in between. The CDR3 consists of 16 residues. CDR1 is LNHNV and CDR2 is YYDKDF in the germline V gene (reference sequence). The CDR3 DNA is TGTGCCACCAGCAGAGACCTGACCCCCCTCACTCAGCCCCAGCATTTT. Its translation: CATSRDLTPLTQPQHF.

This chain uses TRBV6-5 with TRBJ1-1, with a tentative D call TRBD1 (6 bases). The germline CDR1 and CDR2 sequences are MNHEY and SVGAGI. This CDR3 comprises 17 residues. Trimming shortened V by 0 bases and J by 2 bases, and 16 bases separated the two germline ends. The CDR3 reads CASSYSWPGTSNTEAFF. CDR3 DNA sequence: TGTGCCAGCAGTTACTCCTGGCCCGGGACATCAAACACTGAAGCTTTCTTT.